This is a list of T cell receptor beta chains from one sample in a study of beta chain features in type 1 diabetes. Sequencing was performed with immunoSEQ multiplex PCR; in TCRdb, only in-frame clones are kept and a portion is missing. This table holds roughly 150,000 clones, 11% found once. Sequencing was done on a sample of central memory CD4+ T cells from blood. The receptor set was obtained from a young man in good health. Each CDR3 is given with its conserved first and last residue. The D gene is left open where the match is weak. Not every row has a clone size; where given, it reads once, few, many or a size class.

TRBJ1-5 | TRBD1 | few | TRBV28 | TGTGCCAGCAGTTTGGGGACAGGGGGCGCTGGTAGCAATCAGCCCCAGCATTTT | CASSLGTGGAGSNQPQHF
TRBJ2-5 | - | few | TRBV5-1 | TGCGCCAGCAGCCCTGGGACGGGCCCGGTCCAAGAGACCCAGTACTTC | CASSPGTGPVQETQYF
TRBJ2-4 | TRBD1 | - | TRBV5-4 | TGTGCCAGCAGCTTCACAGGGGTGGAAAACATTCAGTACTTC | CASSFTGVENIQYF
TRBJ1-5 | TRBD1 | many | TRBV27 | TGTGCCAGCAGGGGACAGGGGATACAGCCCCAGCATTTT | CASRGQGIQPQHF
TRBJ2-7 | - | many | TRBV7-2 | TGTGCCAGCAGCTCTACCGCCCGACTAGGTTTAGAGCAGTACTTC | CASSSTARLGLEQYF
TRBJ2-7 | TRBD1 | - | TRBV4-3 | TGCGCCAGCAGCCCTGATGGGGACAGGGGGCGCTACGAGCAGTACTTC | CASSPDGDRGRYEQYF
TRBJ1-5 | - | - | TRBV2 | TGTGCCAGCAGTAACACTAGGGCGGGTCAGCCCCAGCATTTT | CASSNTRAGQPQHF
TRBJ1-1 | - | - | TRBV4-3 | TGCGCCAGCAGCCTCCAAGTCAGGGGGAACACTGAAGCTTTCTTT | CASSLQVRGNTEAFF
TRBJ2-1 | - | few | TRBV7-2 | TGTGCCAGCAGCTTGAGGGGCTCTTACAATGAGCAGTTCTTC | CASSLRGSYNEQFF
TRBJ2-1 | - | - | TRBV23-1 | TGCGCCAGCAGCCCAACAGGGATGCCCCCCAATGAGCAGTTCTTC | CASSPTGMPPNEQFF
TRBJ2-3 | TRBD1 | few | TRBV5-4 | TGTGCCAGCAGCCGGGAACCGGGACAGGGGGCAGATACGCAGTATTTT | CASSREPGQGADTQYF
TRBJ2-1 | TRBD2 | - | TRBV29-1 | TGCAGCGTCGCCAATAGCGGGAGTTTCGGTGTGGGCAATGAGCAGTTCTTC | CSVANSGSFGVGNEQFF
TRBJ2-7 | - | - | TRBV7-2 | TGTGCCAGCTCGGGACACGGGGGCAACTACGAGCAGTACTTC | CASSGHGGNYEQYF
TRBJ2-5 | TRBD1 | - | TRBV9 | TGTGCCAGCAGCCCCACAGGGGGGGAGACCCAGTACTTC | CASSPTGGETQYF
TRBJ2-5 | TRBD2 | few | TRBV14 | TGTGCCAGCAGCCAAGATGGTAGCGGGGGTGTTAGTAGGACCCAGTACTTC | CASSQDGSGGVSRTQYF
TRBJ2-5 | - | - | TRBV2 | TGTGCCAGCAGTGTTATGGGACTCCGCGGGGAGACCCAGTACTTC | CASSVMGLRGETQYF
TRBJ2-1 | - | - | TRBV7-2 | TGTGCCAGCAGCTTTGCGGGAAGCTCCTACAATGAGCAGTTCTTC | CASSFAGSSYNEQFF
TRBJ2-2 | - | - | TRBV6-5 | TGTGCCAGCAGCACACCCGGCACCGGGGAGCTGTTTTTT | CASSTPGTGELFF
TRBJ1-5 | - | few | TRBV6-5 | TGTGCCAGCAGTTACGGGCGCAATCAGCCCCAGCATTTT | CASSYGRNQPQHF
TRBJ1-1 | - | - | TRBV5-1 | TGCGCCAGCAGCCCAGTCAGGGTAGGCGACACTGAAGCTTTCTTT | CASSPVRVGDTEAFF
TRBJ2-3 | - | - | TRBV18 | TGTGCCAGCTCTCCTAGAACCGACGGCACAGATACGCAGTATTTT | CASSPRTDGTDTQYF
TRBJ2-3 | - | few | TRBV5-1 | TGCGCCAGCAGCAGTTCCCCGACAGATACGCAGTATTTT | CASSSSPTDTQYF
TRBJ1-5 | - | few | TRBV28 | TGTGCCAGCAGTTTGAGTCGGGGATTCGATAGCAATCAGCCCCAGCATTTT | CASSLSRGFDSNQPQHF
TRBJ1-1 | - | few | TRBV4-3 | TGCGCCAGCAGCCGGTCCGTGCAATGGCGAGACACTGAAGCTTTCTTT | CASSRSVQWRDTEAFF
TRBJ1-2 | TRBD1 | few | TRBV23-1 | TGCGCCAGCACGAACCCGGGACAGGGTATGACTTATGGCTACACCTTC | CASTNPGQGMTYGYTF
TRBJ2-4 | - | once | TRBV27 | TGTGCCAGCAGTTCAACCCTCGACACAGCCAAAAACATTCAGTACTTC | CASSSTLDTAKNIQYF
TRBJ2-1 | TRBD1 | few | TRBV13 | TGTGCCAGCAGCTTGACAGGGCCCAACAATGAGCAGTTCTTC | CASSLTGPNNEQFF
TRBJ1-1 | TRBD1 | few | TRBV29-1 | TGCAGCGCCGAGACAGGGGGCTTTACTGAAGCTTTCTTT | CSAETGGFTEAFF
TRBJ2-1 | TRBD2 | few | TRBV14 | TGTGCCAGCAGCCCTGGACTAGCGGGAAGGAATGAGCAGTTCTTC | CASSPGLAGRNEQFF
TRBJ2-3 | - | - | TRBV2 | TGTGCCAGCAGCGCTCTTCTCGGAGCTACGCAGTATTTT | CASSALLGATQYF
TRBJ1-3 | - | few | TRBV15 | TGTGCCACCAGCCCGCGACAGGCAATCTCTGGAAACACCATATATTTT | CATSPRQAISGNTIYF
TRBJ2-3 | - | many | TRBV4-2 | TGTGCCAGCAGCCAAGGGCTAGCAGATACGCAGTATTTT | CASSQGLADTQYF
TRBJ1-4 | - | - | TRBV7-2 | TGTGCCAGCAGGCGATCAGGGGCCAATGAAAAACTGTTTTTT | CASRRSGANEKLFF
TRBJ1-2 | - | - | TRBV27 | TGTGCCAGCGGATCAGTAATCCGAAATGGCTACACCTTC | CASGSVIRNGYTF
TRBJ1-1 | - | - | TRBV4-3 | TGCGCCAGCAGCCAAGAACACGGTTCCGCTGAAGCTTTCTTT | CASSQEHGSAEAFF
TRBJ1-2 | - | few | TRBV14 | TGTGCCAGCAGTCCTGGAACCAACTATGGCTACACCTTC | CASSPGTNYGYTF
TRBJ2-7 | - | few | TRBV28 | TGTGCCAGCAGCTGGGGGGCCCGCGAGCAGTACTTC | CASSWGAREQYF
TRBJ1-1 | - | - | TRBV15 | TGTGCCACCAGCAGAGATCCTCACAGGAGCACTGAAGCTTTCTTT | CATSRDPHRSTEAFF
TRBJ1-5 | - | - | TRBV4-3 | TGCGCCAGCAGCCAAAGGCTCTCAGGGGCTGGCAATCAGCCCCAGCATTTT | CASSQRLSGAGNQPQHF
TRBJ2-4 | - | many | TRBV27 | TGTGCCAGCAGGCCTGATTTCGGACTGGGGAGAAACATTCAGTACTTC | CASRPDFGLGRNIQYF
TRBJ2-7 | TRBD1 | few | TRBV6-5 | TGTGCCAGCAGTTACCTTGGACAGGGCTTAAGTAACGAGCAGTACTTC | CASSYLGQGLSNEQYF
TRBJ1-2 | TRBD1 | few | TRBV7-9 | TGTGCCAGCAGCACGGACAGGGCAAACTATGGCTACACCTTC | CASSTDRANYGYTF